This T cell receptor (beta chain) was observed in a study of T cell repertoires in cytomegalovirus infection. TCRdb processed the reads anew with MiXCR; each CDR3 protein has one entry. The sample lists some 800,000 distinct CDR3 sequences; 25% to 35% were seen once. Of note for this clonotype: Its antigen remains unknown.

The CDR3 spans 11 residues. V lost 2 bases to trimming and J lost 5 bases, with 3 bases between them. Germline CDR1 is SEHNR and CDR2 is FQNEAQ (reference sequence). The sample was cultured CD8+ T cells from PBMCs, taken from culture after CMV antigen stimulation. This receptor was taken from a human donor in good health (CMV status not recorded). Some clones in this sample may be carry-over from other donors' samples. V is TRBV7-9 and J is TRBJ2-5, with no clear D. The DNA of the CDR3 is TGTGCCAGCAGCTTATTCGAGACCCAGTACTTC. Translation: CASSLFETQYF.